This TCR beta chain was profiled in a study of blood T cell repertoires in COVID-19. Study summary: Collection of acute and convalescent COVID-19 samples took place in the United States, Italy and Spain. PBMCs, B-cell-depleted T cells, or T cells provided the cDNA or gDNA that made up the material.

Two negative PCRs, clearance, or symptom resolution characterized the recovered Cohort 3 donors. V lost 5 bases and J lost 4; bases outside the gene matches: 9. The CDR3 spans 16 residues. Germline V lookup: CDR1 SGHRS, CDR2 YFSETQ. Original data processing: Amplification with reference gene primers provided the estimates of nucleated cell counts. Profiled with immunoSEQ multiplex PCR; TCRdb holds only in-frame clones, not every one. V, J and clone size are taken as reported in that table, and D and trimming were inferred from the DNA itself. The sample includes roughly 520,000 clones, approximately 87% of them seen just once.

This clonotype was obtained from a woman between 35 and 50 years old who had recovered from COVID-19. The sequencing input was PBMCs or T cells enriched from blood (not recorded which). J is TRBJ1-4 and V is TRBV5-1; TRBD1 agrees at 9 bases. The DNA for the CDR3 is TGCGCCAGCAGTATTGCGGGACAGGGACTTAATGAAAAACTGTTTTTT. Its translation is CASSIAGQGLNEKLFF.